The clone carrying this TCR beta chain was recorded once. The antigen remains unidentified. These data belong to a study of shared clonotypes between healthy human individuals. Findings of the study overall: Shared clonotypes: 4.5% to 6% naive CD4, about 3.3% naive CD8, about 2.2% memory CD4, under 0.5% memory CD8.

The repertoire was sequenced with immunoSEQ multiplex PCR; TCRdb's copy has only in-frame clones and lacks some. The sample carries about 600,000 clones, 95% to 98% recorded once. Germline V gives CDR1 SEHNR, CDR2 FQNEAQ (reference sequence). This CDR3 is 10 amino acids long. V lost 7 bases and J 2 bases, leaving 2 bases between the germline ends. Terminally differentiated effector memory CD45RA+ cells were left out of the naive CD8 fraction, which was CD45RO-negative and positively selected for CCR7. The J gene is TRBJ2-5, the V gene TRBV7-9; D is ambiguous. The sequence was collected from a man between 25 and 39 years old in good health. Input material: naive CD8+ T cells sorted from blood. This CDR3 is CASTQETQYF. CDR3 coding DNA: TGTGCCAGCACACAAGAGACCCAGTACTTC.